What follows is one T cell receptor (beta chain) and its context. As processed by the authors: Quantification of nucleated cells was approximated via reference gene primer amplification. Method: immunoSEQ multiplex PCR; TCRdb's copy keeps in-frame clones and lacks some. V, J and clone size reflect that table, while D and trimming were determined from the DNA. The table includes over 200,000 clones, roughly 90% detected once. This entry is derived from a study of blood T cell repertoires in COVID-19. Background on the study: PBMCs, B-cell-depleted T cells, or T cells were the source of the cDNA or gDNA that made up the material.

In germline, CDR1 is MDHEN, CDR2 SYDVKM. The CDR3 extends over 15 amino acids. Deletions cut 6 bases from V and 0 bases from J, with 15 bases between. The TCR sequence derives from a man aged 55 to 70 who had recovered from COVID-19. Sequences were obtained from peripheral blood. The chain recombines TRBV28 with TRBJ2-7, with D possibly matching TRBD2 (5 bases). The CDR3 nucleotides read TGTGCCAGCAGCCCCGCGGGCGATTACTCCTACGAGCAGTACTTC. The encoded protein is CASSPAGDYSYEQYF. The full variable domain, completed using reference TRBV28 and TRBJ2-7, is DVKVTQSSRYLVKRTGEKVFLECVQDMDHENMFWYRQDPGLGLRLIYFSYDVKMKEKGDIPEGYSVSREKKERFSLILESASTNQTSMYLCASSPAGDYSYEQYFGPGTRLTVT.